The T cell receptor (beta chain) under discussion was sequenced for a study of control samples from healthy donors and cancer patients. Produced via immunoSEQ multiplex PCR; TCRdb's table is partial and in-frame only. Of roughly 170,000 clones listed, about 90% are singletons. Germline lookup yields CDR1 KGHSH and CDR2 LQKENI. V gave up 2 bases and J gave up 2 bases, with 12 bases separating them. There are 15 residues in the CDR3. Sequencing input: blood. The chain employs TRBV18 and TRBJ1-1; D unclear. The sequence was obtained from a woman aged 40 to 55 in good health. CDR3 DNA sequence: TGTGCCAGCTCACCAAACTTAGACACTAACACTGAAGCTTTCTTT. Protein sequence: CASSPNLDTNTEAFF.